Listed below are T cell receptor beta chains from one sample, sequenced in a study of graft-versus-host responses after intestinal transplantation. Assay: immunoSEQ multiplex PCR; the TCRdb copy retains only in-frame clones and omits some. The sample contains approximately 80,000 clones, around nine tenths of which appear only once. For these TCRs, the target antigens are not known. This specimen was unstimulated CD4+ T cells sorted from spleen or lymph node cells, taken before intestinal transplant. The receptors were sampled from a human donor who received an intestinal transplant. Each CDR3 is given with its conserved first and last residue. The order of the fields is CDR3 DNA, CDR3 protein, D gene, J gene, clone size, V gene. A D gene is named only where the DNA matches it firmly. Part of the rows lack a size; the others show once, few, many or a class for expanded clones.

cdr3_nt: TGCGCCAGCAGCCCTGACAGGGGGCTTGGAGGGCAAGAGACCCAGTACTTC
cdr3_aa: CASSPDRGLGGQETQYF
d_call: TRBD1
j_call: TRBJ2-5
clone_size: NA
v_call: TRBV5-1

cdr3_nt: TGTGCCAGCTCACCCTCACAGGGGTCACTTGGTGAAGCTTTCTTT
cdr3_aa: CASSPSQGSLGEAFF
d_call: TRBD1
j_call: TRBJ1-1
clone_size: NA
v_call: TRBV18

cdr3_nt: TGTGCCAGCAGTCGACTAGCGGGAGGGTACAATGAGCAGTTCTTC
cdr3_aa: CASSRLAGGYNEQFF
d_call: TRBD2
j_call: TRBJ2-1
clone_size: NA
v_call: TRBV28

cdr3_nt: TGCAGCGTGGGACTGACTAGCACAGATACGCAGTATTTT
cdr3_aa: CSVGLTSTDTQYF
d_call: NA
j_call: TRBJ2-3
clone_size: NA
v_call: TRBV29-1

cdr3_nt: TGTGCCAGCAGCTTAGCGCGGACAGGGAACGAGCAGTACTTC
cdr3_aa: CASSLARTGNEQYF
d_call: TRBD1
j_call: TRBJ2-7
clone_size: NA
v_call: TRBV7-2

cdr3_nt: TGCGCCAGCAGCTTAGAACGCCTAGCGGGAGACCCAGATACGCAGTATTTT
cdr3_aa: CASSLERLAGDPDTQYF
d_call: TRBD2
j_call: TRBJ2-3
clone_size: NA
v_call: TRBV5-1

cdr3_nt: TGTGCCAGCAGCTTGATAGTCGGGACAGGGGGAGAGACCCAGTACTTC
cdr3_aa: CASSLIVGTGGETQYF
d_call: TRBD1
j_call: TRBJ2-5
clone_size: NA
v_call: TRBV5-4

cdr3_nt: TGTGCCAGCAGTTGGAGCTCCTACGAGCAGTACTTC
cdr3_aa: CASSWSSYEQYF
d_call: NA
j_call: TRBJ2-7
clone_size: NA
v_call: TRBV28

cdr3_nt: TGTGCCAGCAGGACATCCGGGACAGTCGCTGGCTACACCTTC
cdr3_aa: CASRTSGTVAGYTF
d_call: TRBD1
j_call: TRBJ1-2
clone_size: NA
v_call: TRBV27

cdr3_nt: TGTGCCAGCAGTTGGGGACAGGGGGGGGACGAGCAGTACTTC
cdr3_aa: CASSWGQGGDEQYF
d_call: TRBD1
j_call: TRBJ2-7
clone_size: NA
v_call: TRBV28

cdr3_nt: TGCGCCAGCAGCAGCTCTAGCGGGGGGTACACCGGGGAGCTGTTTTTT
cdr3_aa: CASSSSSGGYTGELFF
d_call: TRBD2
j_call: TRBJ2-2
clone_size: NA
v_call: TRBV4-1

cdr3_nt: TGTGCCAGTAGTCCTCGGACTCGACGGTCGTCTGGGGCCAACGTCCTGACTTTC
cdr3_aa: CASSPRTRRSSGANVLTF
d_call: NA
j_call: TRBJ2-6
clone_size: once
v_call: TRBV19

cdr3_nt: TGTGCCAGCAGTGACTCGGCGGGAGGGCACGACGAGCAGTACTTC
cdr3_aa: CASSDSAGGHDEQYF
d_call: TRBD2
j_call: TRBJ2-7
clone_size: NA
v_call: TRBV6-5

cdr3_nt: TGTGCCAGCAGCGACAGGGGCAGCTATGGCTACACCTTC
cdr3_aa: CASSDRGSYGYTF
d_call: TRBD1
j_call: TRBJ1-2
clone_size: NA
v_call: TRBV7-2

cdr3_nt: TGTGCCAGCGGCCCAGGGGGACTAGCGGGGGGGCCCCACGAGCAGTACTTC
cdr3_aa: CASGPGGLAGGPHEQYF
d_call: TRBD2
j_call: TRBJ2-7
clone_size: once
v_call: TRBV2

cdr3_nt: TGTGCCAGCAGGCGGGGGAGGAATAGGGGCTACACCTTC
cdr3_aa: CASRRGRNRGYTF
d_call: NA
j_call: TRBJ1-2
clone_size: NA
v_call: TRBV6-5

cdr3_nt: TGTGCCAGCAGTACCTCTAGCGGGTACACAGATACGCAGTATTTT
cdr3_aa: CASSTSSGYTDTQYF
d_call: TRBD2
j_call: TRBJ2-3
clone_size: NA
v_call: TRBV27

cdr3_nt: TGCGCCAGCAGCCAACCGGGACAGGGCACGGCGGACGGAAGAGGCTACACCTTC
cdr3_aa: CASSQPGQGTADGRGYTF
d_call: TRBD1
j_call: TRBJ1-2
clone_size: NA
v_call: TRBV4-1

cdr3_nt: TGTGCCAGCTCACCAGTCCAGGGGGGTTTCTCCTACGAGCAGTACTTC
cdr3_aa: CASSPVQGGFSYEQYF
d_call: NA
j_call: TRBJ2-7
clone_size: once
v_call: TRBV18

cdr3_nt: TGTGCCAGCAGCCTGGCCGGGGGTAACTATGGCTACACCTTC
cdr3_aa: CASSLAGGNYGYTF
d_call: NA
j_call: TRBJ1-2
clone_size: once
v_call: TRBV5-4

cdr3_nt: TGTGCCAGCAGCCCTCTTAGCGGGAGTGTCCACAATGAGCAGTTCTTC
cdr3_aa: CASSPLSGSVHNEQFF
d_call: TRBD2
j_call: TRBJ2-1
clone_size: NA
v_call: TRBV7-2

cdr3_nt: TGTGCCAGCAGCCGACTCCATAATAGCAATCAGCCCCAGCATTTT
cdr3_aa: CASSRLHNSNQPQHF
d_call: NA
j_call: TRBJ1-5
clone_size: NA
v_call: TRBV5-6

cdr3_nt: TGTGCCAGCAGGGCCGGGACAGTAGACACCGGGGAGCTGTTTTTT
cdr3_aa: CASRAGTVDTGELFF
d_call: TRBD1
j_call: TRBJ2-2
clone_size: NA
v_call: TRBV2

cdr3_nt: TGTGCCAGCAGTCCGTCGGGTTACGAGCAGTACTTC
cdr3_aa: CASSPSGYEQYF
d_call: NA
j_call: TRBJ2-7
clone_size: NA
v_call: TRBV6-6

cdr3_nt: TGTGCCAGCAGGCAGGGAGGATCCGTTAGCAATCAGCCCCAGCATTTT
cdr3_aa: CASRQGGSVSNQPQHF
d_call: NA
j_call: TRBJ1-5
clone_size: NA
v_call: TRBV28

cdr3_nt: TGTGCCAGCAGTTCTACAGGGGAGGTGGATGAAAAACTGTTTTTT
cdr3_aa: CASSSTGEVDEKLFF
d_call: TRBD1
j_call: TRBJ1-4
clone_size: once
v_call: TRBV25-1

cdr3_nt: TGTGCCAGCAGTAATACAGGGAACAATCAGCCCCAGCATTTT
cdr3_aa: CASSNTGNNQPQHF
d_call: NA
j_call: TRBJ1-5
clone_size: NA
v_call: TRBV28

cdr3_nt: TGTGCCAGCAGCTTGGCAGTTAACAGGGGGCGAGGCTACACCTTC
cdr3_aa: CASSLAVNRGRGYTF
d_call: TRBD1
j_call: TRBJ1-2
clone_size: NA
v_call: TRBV5-4

cdr3_nt: TGTGCCAGCAGTGGAACAGGGGGCTATGGCTACACCTTC
cdr3_aa: CASSGTGGYGYTF
d_call: TRBD1
j_call: TRBJ1-2
clone_size: NA
v_call: TRBV25-1

cdr3_nt: TGTGCCAGCAGCTTGGGACAGGGAAACACCATATATTTT
cdr3_aa: CASSLGQGNTIYF
d_call: TRBD1
j_call: TRBJ1-3
clone_size: few
v_call: TRBV7-9

cdr3_nt: TGTGCCAGCAGCCAAGATCAGACAGCCCCCTATGGCTACACCTTC
cdr3_aa: CASSQDQTAPYGYTF
d_call: NA
j_call: TRBJ1-2
clone_size: NA
v_call: TRBV4-2

cdr3_nt: TGTGCCAGCAGTGAAAGGCAGGGGGCTGTAAATATGCCCACCGGGGAGCTGTTTTTT
cdr3_aa: CASSERQGAVNMPTGELFF
d_call: TRBD1
j_call: TRBJ2-2
clone_size: NA
v_call: TRBV2

cdr3_nt: TGCGCCAGCAGCCAGGGCCAGGTCGGCGGGGAGCTGTTTTTT
cdr3_aa: CASSQGQVGGELFF
d_call: NA
j_call: TRBJ2-2
clone_size: NA
v_call: TRBV4-1

cdr3_nt: TGTGCCAGCAGTTCCCTAGCGGGACAGACCTCAGATACGCAGTATTTT
cdr3_aa: CASSSLAGQTSDTQYF
d_call: TRBD2
j_call: TRBJ2-3
clone_size: NA
v_call: TRBV27

cdr3_nt: TGCGCCAGCAGCTTTTTAGCGGGAGGCGGTAATGAGCAGTTCTTC
cdr3_aa: CASSFLAGGGNEQFF
d_call: TRBD2
j_call: TRBJ2-1
clone_size: few
v_call: TRBV5-1

cdr3_nt: TGTGCCATGGGGTATACAGGGAACTACGAGCAGTACTTC
cdr3_aa: CAMGYTGNYEQYF
d_call: NA
j_call: TRBJ2-7
clone_size: NA
v_call: TRBV6-1

cdr3_nt: TGTGCCAGCAGCGTAGGACATACGGGAGGCACCGTTACGCAGTATTTT
cdr3_aa: CASSVGHTGGTVTQYF
d_call: TRBD2
j_call: TRBJ2-3
clone_size: NA
v_call: TRBV9

cdr3_nt: TGCAGTGCTAGCGGAAGGGGTGAAGCTTTCTTT
cdr3_aa: CSASGRGEAFF
d_call: NA
j_call: TRBJ1-1
clone_size: NA
v_call: TRBV20-1

cdr3_nt: TGTGCCAGCAGCTTAGGAGCGACGGGATCCTACGAGCAGTACTTC
cdr3_aa: CASSLGATGSYEQYF
d_call: NA
j_call: TRBJ2-7
clone_size: NA
v_call: TRBV11-2

cdr3_nt: TGTGCCAGCAGCACGATGGACTCAGAAGAGACCCAGTACTTC
cdr3_aa: CASSTMDSEETQYF
d_call: NA
j_call: TRBJ2-5
clone_size: once
v_call: TRBV5-4

cdr3_nt: TGTGCCAGCAGTTTTCAAGCTAGCTCTGGAAACACCATATATTTT
cdr3_aa: CASSFQASSGNTIYF
d_call: NA
j_call: TRBJ1-3
clone_size: NA
v_call: TRBV6-5